This entry lists 3 T cell receptor beta chains sequenced from one sample in a study of human T cells and chemical hapten exposure (dated by TCRdb to the early 2020s). The label giving this sample's time point can be read as: pre-sensitization, week 0. The treatment or condition label on this specimen signifies: therapeutic diphenylcyclopropenone sensitization with weekly scalp DPC. Unfractionated whole blood was collected in Tempus Blood RNA tubes, and total RNA was extracted from that blood. Library construction relied on RACE. Instrument used: NextSeq 500. The public sequencing data were trimmed at Q25 with fastp and processed into clonotypes with MiXCR by TCRdb, which kept only in-frame beta chains. Every entry covers one CDR3 protein and lists the most common genes and DNA from its rows. The sample contains 35,000 to 45,000 distinct CDR3 sequences, more than 10% of them found a single time. The ten largest clonotypes hold about 1.9% of the sample.

The input for sequencing was whole blood, taken in connection with sensitization to the hapten diphenylcyclopropenone (DPC). Receptors originate from a woman in her forties with alopecia areata. Some clones in this sample may be carry-over from other donors' samples.

This clonotype has at least ten counts. The genes are TRBV29-1 and TRBJ1-2; 7 positions match TRBD1. Germline CDR1 is SQVTM and CDR2 is ANQGSEA. V shed 6 bases, J shed 6 bases, and the junction held 7 bases outside the gene matches. The CDR3 is 12 amino acids. In nucleotides, the CDR3 is TGCAGCGTGAAAACAGGGGCGGATGGCTACACCTTC. As protein: CSVKTGADGYTF.

This clonotype was observed a few times. The chain carries TRBV30 and TRBJ1-4; 7 bases are shared with TRBD1. Looked up from germline, CDR1 is GTSNPN and CDR2 is SVGIG (reference sequence). J gave up 7 bases and V 4 bases, and 12 bases lay outside the gene matches. The CDR3 runs 15 residues. DNA of the CDR3: TGTGCCTGGACCCCAGGGGGGGTATTAGGTGAAAAACTGTTTTTT. Protein: CAWTPGGVLGEKLFF. The full variable domain, with the rest looked up from reference TRBV30 and TRBJ1-4, is SQTIHQWPATLVQPVGSPLSLECTVEGTSNPNLYWYRQAAGRGLQLLFYSVGIGQISSEVPQNLSASRPQDRQFILSSKKLLLSDSGFYLCAWTPGGVLGEKLFFGSGTQLSVL.

This clonotype occurred a few times. The chain joins TRBV29-1 to TRBJ2-3, with D perhaps matching TRBD2 (6 bases). The V end lost 4 bases, the J end lost 2 bases, and 10 bases lay between the germline ends. Germline CDR1 and CDR2: SQVTM and ANQGSEA. The CDR3 covers 13 residues. CDR3 DNA sequence: TGCAGCGTTGCGGGAGCCATCACAGATACGCAGTATTTT. Its protein is CSVAGAITDTQYF.